The clone carrying this T cell receptor (beta chain) was counted many times. The germline V gene has CDR1 LGHNA and CDR2 YNFKEQ. The length of the CDR3 is 17 residues. V was pared by 0 bases and J by 0 bases, with 12 bases between. This entry belongs to a study of T-cell reconstitution after alpha-beta-depleted transplantation in children. Unique molecular identifiers tagged the TCRbeta library. TCRdb recomputed calls from the PCR reads with MiXCR, one row per CDR3 protein. This table holds around 450,000 distinct CDR3 sequences, about 11% found once. The TCR sequence derives from a child younger than 10 with inherited bone marrow failure, due to receive a stem cell transplant. The V and J genes are TRBV4-2 and TRBJ2-1, with D maybe TRBD1 (5 bases). The sample consisted of PBMCs, taken before TCRalphabeta/CD19-depleted stem cell transplant. DNA for the CDR3: TGTGCCAGCAGCCAAGAAGACTGGGGCAGCTCCTACAATGAGCAGTTCTTC. Translating gives CASSQEDWGSSYNEQFF.